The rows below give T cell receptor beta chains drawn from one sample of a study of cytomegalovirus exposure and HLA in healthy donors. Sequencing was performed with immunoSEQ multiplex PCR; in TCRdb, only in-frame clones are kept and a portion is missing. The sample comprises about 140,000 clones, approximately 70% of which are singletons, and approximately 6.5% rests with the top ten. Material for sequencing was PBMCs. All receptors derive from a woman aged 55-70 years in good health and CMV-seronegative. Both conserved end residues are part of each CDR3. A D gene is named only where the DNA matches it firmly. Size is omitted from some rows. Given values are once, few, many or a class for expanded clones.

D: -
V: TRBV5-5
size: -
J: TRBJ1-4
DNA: TGTGCCAGCAGCCTACTGAGTCGTTATAATGAAAAACTGTTTTTT
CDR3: CASSLLSRYNEKLFF

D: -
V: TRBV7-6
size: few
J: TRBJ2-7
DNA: TGTGCCAGCGGGTCAGGTCTTTACGAGCAGTACTTC
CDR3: CASGSGLYEQYF

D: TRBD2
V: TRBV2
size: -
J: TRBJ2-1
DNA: TGTGCCAGCAGTGAAGCGACTACTAGCGGAATGCGGACCAATGAGCAGTTCTTC
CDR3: CASSEATTSGMRTNEQFF

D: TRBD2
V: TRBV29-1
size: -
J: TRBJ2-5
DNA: TGCAGCGTTGTATGGGGAGGGGAGACCCAGTACTTC
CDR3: CSVVWGGETQYF

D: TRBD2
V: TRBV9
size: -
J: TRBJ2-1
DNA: TGTGCCAGCAATAGCGGGAGTTCCTACAATGAGCAGTTCTTC
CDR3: CASNSGSSYNEQFF

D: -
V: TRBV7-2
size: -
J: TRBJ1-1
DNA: TGTGCCAGCAGCTTATGGGCGAACACTGAAGCTTTCTTT
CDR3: CASSLWANTEAFF

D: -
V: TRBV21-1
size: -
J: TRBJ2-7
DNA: TGTGCCAGCAGCCCGCGACAGGGATCCTACGAGCAGTACTTC
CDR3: CASSPRQGSYEQYF

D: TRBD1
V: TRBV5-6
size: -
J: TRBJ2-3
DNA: TGTGCCAGCAGCCCCGGACAGGGGGCAACAGATACGCAGTATTTT
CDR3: CASSPGQGATDTQYF

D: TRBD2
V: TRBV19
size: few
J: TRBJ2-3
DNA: TGTGCCAGTAGTACGTGGGAGGGCGGGAAAGATACGCAGTATTTT
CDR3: CASSTWEGGKDTQYF

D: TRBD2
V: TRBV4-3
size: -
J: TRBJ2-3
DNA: TGCGCCAGCAGCCAAGAAGGGACTAGCGCAGATACGCAGTATTTT
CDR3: CASSQEGTSADTQYF

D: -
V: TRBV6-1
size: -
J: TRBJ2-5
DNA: TGTGCCAGCAGCTTTAAAGAGACCCAGTACTTC
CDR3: CASSFKETQYF

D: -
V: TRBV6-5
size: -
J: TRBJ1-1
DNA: TGTGCCAGCAGTTACTTCCGAGGGCAGTTGAACACTGAAGCTTTCTTT
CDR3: CASSYFRGQLNTEAFF

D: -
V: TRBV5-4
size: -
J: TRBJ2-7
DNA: TGTGCCAGCAGCTTGGGTGTGGGACAACAGTACTACGAGCAGTACTTC
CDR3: CASSLGVGQQYYEQYF

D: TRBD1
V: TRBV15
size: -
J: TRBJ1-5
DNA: TGTGCCACCAGCAGAGTACAGGGGGCGAAAGGTTTTGCTCAGCCCCAGCATTTT
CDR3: CATSRVQGAKGFAQPQHF

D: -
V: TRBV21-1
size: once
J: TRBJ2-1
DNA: TGTGCCAGCAGACAAATAGCGGGAGACCCCTACAATGAGCAGTTCTTC
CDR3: CASRQIAGDPYNEQFF

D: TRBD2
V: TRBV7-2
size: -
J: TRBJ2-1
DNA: TGTGCCAGCAGCGCTATGCTAGCGGGGGGTCGCAATGAGCAGTTCTTC
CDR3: CASSAMLAGGRNEQFF

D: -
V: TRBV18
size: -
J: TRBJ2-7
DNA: TGTGCCAGCTCACCGACGACAGGCGACCAGTACTTC
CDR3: CASSPTTGDQYF

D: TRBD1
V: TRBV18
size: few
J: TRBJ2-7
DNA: TGTGCCAGCTCACCGGGGACAGGGGTTGGATACGAGCAGTACTTC
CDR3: CASSPGTGVGYEQYF

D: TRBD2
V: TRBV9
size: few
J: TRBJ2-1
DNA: TGTGCCAGCAGCCTAAACGGGGGGGCCGGCTACAATGAGCAGTTCTTC
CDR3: CASSLNGGAGYNEQFF

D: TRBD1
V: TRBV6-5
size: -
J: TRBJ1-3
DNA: TGTGCCAGCAGTTACGACGGGACAGGGCTAAACACCATATATTTT
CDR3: CASSYDGTGLNTIYF

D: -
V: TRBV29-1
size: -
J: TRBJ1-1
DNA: TGCAGCGTTGTGGATGGCGGGAGGGGTTGGGAAGCTTTCTTT
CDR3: CSVVDGGRGWEAFF

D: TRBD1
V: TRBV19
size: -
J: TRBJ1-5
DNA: TGTGCCAGTAGTCAGGGGGCGGTCAATCAGCCCCAGCATTTT
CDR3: CASSQGAVNQPQHF

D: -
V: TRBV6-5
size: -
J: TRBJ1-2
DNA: TGTGCCAGCAGTAGGGCAGGGTACTATGGCTACACCTTC
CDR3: CASSRAGYYGYTF

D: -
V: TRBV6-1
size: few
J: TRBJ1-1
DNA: TGTGCCAGCGTCTCACTCAGCGGGAACACTGAAGCTTTCTTT
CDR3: CASVSLSGNTEAFF

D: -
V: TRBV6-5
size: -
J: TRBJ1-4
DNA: TGTGCCAGCAGAAGGGGGTGGACTAATGAAAAACTGTTTTTT
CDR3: CASRRGWTNEKLFF

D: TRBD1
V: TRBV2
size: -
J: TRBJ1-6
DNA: TGTGCCAGCAGTGATTCCCAGGGGGCTTATTCACCCCTCCACTTT
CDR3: CASSDSQGAYSPLHF

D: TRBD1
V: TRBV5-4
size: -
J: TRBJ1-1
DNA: TGTGCCAGCAGCCCCGGGGGCGCAGGGGGCACTGAAGCTTTCTTT
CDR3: CASSPGGAGGTEAFF

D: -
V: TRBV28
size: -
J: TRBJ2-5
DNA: TGTGCCAGCAGCTCGAGAGGGATGACGGAGACCCAGTACTTC
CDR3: CASSSRGMTETQYF

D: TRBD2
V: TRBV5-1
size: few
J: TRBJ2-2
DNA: TGCGCCAGCAGCTTGGCTCCCGGGACTAGCGGGAGGGAGAGGCGAACCGGGGAGCTGTTTTTT
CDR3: CASSLAPGTSGRERRTGELFF

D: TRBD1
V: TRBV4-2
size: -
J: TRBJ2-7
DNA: TGTGCCAGCAGCCAAGTGGGGACAGGGGGCTACGAGCAGTACTTC
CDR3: CASSQVGTGGYEQYF

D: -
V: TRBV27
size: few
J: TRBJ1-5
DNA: TGTGCCAGCAGAACCTATAGCAATCAGCCCCAGCATTTT
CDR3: CASRTYSNQPQHF

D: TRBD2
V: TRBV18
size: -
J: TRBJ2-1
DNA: TGTGCCAGCTCACCTAGCGGGAGGGATTACAATGAGCAGTTCTTC
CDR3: CASSPSGRDYNEQFF